This TCR beta chain was sequenced in a study of blood T cell repertoires in COVID-19. Study-wide context: Sites across the United States, Italy and Spain contributed samples from acute and convalescent COVID-19. Nucleic acid was either cDNA or gDNA, and it came from T cells, B-cell-depleted T cells, or PBMCs.

Original handling: Reference gene primer amplification yielded estimated nucleated cell counts. Method: immunoSEQ multiplex PCR; TCRdb's copy keeps in-frame clones and lacks some. That table is the source of V, J and clone size, and D and trimming were worked out from the DNA. The data show 100,000 to 150,000 clones, around 85% seen once. This clone was detected many times. CDR1 MNHEY and CDR2 SVGAGI come from the germline V gene. The length of the CDR3 is 15 residues. The junction had 14 bases not matched to a gene; V was cut back by 6 bases and J by 10 bases. The chain links TRBV6-5 to TRBJ1-1, with TRBD1 matching 10 bases. The source is a woman in her forties or fifties with acute or convalescent COVID-19. Sequenced sample: peripheral blood. Here the CDR3 reads CASRDPGQGRRGAFF. CDR3 DNA: TGTGCCAGCAGAGACCCGGGACAGGGGCGGCGGGGAGCTTTCTTT.